This T cell receptor (beta chain) was observed in a study of shared clonotypes between healthy human individuals. Naive CD8 isolation took CD45RO-negative cells positively selected for CCR7 and excluded terminally differentiated effector memory CD45RA+ cells. Concerning this clone itself: The antigen remains undetermined.

Assay: immunoSEQ multiplex PCR; the TCRdb copy retains only in-frame clones and omits some. This table holds hundreds of thousands of clones, more than 85% found once. Regarding the study as a whole: Relative to memory subsets, naive subsets generally showed larger estimated richness. The naive CD4 repertoires of a few donors were compared, and roughly 5% of clonotypes were shared.

Material: naive CD8+ T cells sorted from blood. The source is a man aged 25 to 40 in good health.

The CDR3 DNA reads TGTGCCAGCAGCTTACTATGGGCAGACATTGGGGTTCCTGAAGCTTTCTTT. Its protein product is CASSLLWADIGVPEAFF. The genes are TRBV7-9 and TRBJ1-1, with unresolved D. CDR1 and CDR2 from the germline V gene are SEHNR and FQNEAQ (reference sequence). The CDR3 contains 17 residues. Trimming left V 2 bases short and J 6 bases short, with 22 bases between.